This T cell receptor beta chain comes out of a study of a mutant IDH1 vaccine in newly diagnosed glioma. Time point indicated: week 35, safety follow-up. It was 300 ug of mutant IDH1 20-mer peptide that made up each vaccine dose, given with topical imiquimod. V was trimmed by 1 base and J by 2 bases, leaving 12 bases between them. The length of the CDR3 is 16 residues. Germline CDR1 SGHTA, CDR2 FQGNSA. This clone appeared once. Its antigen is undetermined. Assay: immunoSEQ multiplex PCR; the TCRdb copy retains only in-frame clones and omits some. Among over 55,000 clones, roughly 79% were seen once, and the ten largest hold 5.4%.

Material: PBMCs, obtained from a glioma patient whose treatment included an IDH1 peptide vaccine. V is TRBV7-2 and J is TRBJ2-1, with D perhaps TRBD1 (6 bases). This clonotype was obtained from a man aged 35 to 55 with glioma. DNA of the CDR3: TGTGCCAGCAGCTTAGATGGGGGCGGTACCTACAATGAGCAGTTCTTC. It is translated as CASSLDGGGTYNEQFF.